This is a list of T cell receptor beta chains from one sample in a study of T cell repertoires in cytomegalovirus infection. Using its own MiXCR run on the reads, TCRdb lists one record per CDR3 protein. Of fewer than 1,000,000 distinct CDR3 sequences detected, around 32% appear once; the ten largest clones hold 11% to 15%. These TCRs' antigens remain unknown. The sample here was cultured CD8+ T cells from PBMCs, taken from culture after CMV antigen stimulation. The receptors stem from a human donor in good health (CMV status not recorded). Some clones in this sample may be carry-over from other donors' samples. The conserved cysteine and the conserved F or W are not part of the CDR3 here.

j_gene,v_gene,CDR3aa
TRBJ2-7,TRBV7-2,ASSLVVQAGGYEQY
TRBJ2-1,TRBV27,ASSFGQDNEQF
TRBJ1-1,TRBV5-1,ASCLGGVTF
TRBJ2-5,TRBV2,ASSEATSLLQETQY
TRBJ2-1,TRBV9,ASSVEGSGGPDEQF
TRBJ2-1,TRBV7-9,ASSTDRDTMTGTVESSYNEQF
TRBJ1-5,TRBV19,ASSMFPSVEKDQPQH
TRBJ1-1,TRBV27,ASIVRGTTEAF
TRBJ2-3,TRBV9,ASSVALAGGDTQY
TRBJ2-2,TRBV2,AGDRVTGGLF
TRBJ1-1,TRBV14,ASSKTGPEAF
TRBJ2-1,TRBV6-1,ASRTRGVEQF
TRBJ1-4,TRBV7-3,ASSLPLGLKDEKLF
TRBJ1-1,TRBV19,ASSPIPAGWTEAF
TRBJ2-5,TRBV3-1,ASSQVDSGGGE
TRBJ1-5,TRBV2,ASKGWSHSNQPQH
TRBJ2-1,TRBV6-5,ASSSFPRHSQGQF
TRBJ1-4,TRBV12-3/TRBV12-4,ASSQDRDGNEKLF
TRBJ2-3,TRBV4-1,ASSQEGGTDTQY
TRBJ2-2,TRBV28,ASSFPTSAGGRELF
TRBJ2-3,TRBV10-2,ASGAPGHTDTQY
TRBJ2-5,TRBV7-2,ASSLVVGQETQY